This T cell receptor beta chain derives from a study of blood T cell repertoires in COVID-19. Study context: The study drew acute and convalescent COVID-19 samples from the United States, Italy and Spain. T cells, B-cell-depleted T cells, or PBMCs supplied cDNA or gDNA.

In the source study's methods: Nucleated cell counts were estimated from reference gene primer amplification. The table came from immunoSEQ multiplex PCR; TCRdb's copy has only in-frame clones and leaves some out. V, J and clone size were drawn from that table, and D and trimming were deduced from the DNA. The sample lists around 100,000 clones; roughly 87% were seen once. V lost 2 bases, J lost 0 bases, and 11 bases lay in between. This CDR3 spans 16 amino acids. CDR1 is KGHSH and CDR2 is LQKENI in the germline V gene. The receptor was isolated from a man aged 25 to 40 in a cohort sampled during active COVID-19. Sequenced sample: peripheral blood. The V call is TRBV18, the J call TRBJ1-3; D possibly corresponds to TRBD1 (6 bases). The CDR3 DNA reads as TGTGCCAGCTCACCAGTAAGACAGGCCTCTGGAAACACCATATATTTT. This sequence encodes CASSPVRQASGNTIYF.